Following are 18 T cell receptor beta chains from one sample sequenced in a study of blood T cell repertoires in COVID-19. Libraries were prepared by immunoSEQ multiplex PCR; TCRdb keeps only in-frame clonotypes and omits some of them. The data show around 97,000 clones, 80% to 90% seen once. The sequenced material came from peripheral blood. The receptors were gathered from a woman in her fifties or sixties with acute or convalescent COVID-19.

The V call is TRBV6-5, the J call TRBJ2-3; 8 nucleotides line up with TRBD2. V lost 7 bases, J lost 6 bases, and 9 bases stayed unmatched. The CDR3 runs 14 residues. CDR1 MNHEY and CDR2 SVGAGI come from the germline V gene. In DNA, the CDR3 is TGTGCCAGCATCGGGGGGGGTAGGACTGATACGCAGTATTTT. Translating it yields CASIGGGRTDTQYF.

The genes are TRBV5-1 and TRBJ1-6; 9 nucleotides line up with TRBD1. V lost 0 bases, J lost 7 bases, and 8 bases stayed unmatched. The CDR3 covers 17 residues. Germline V gives CDR1 SGHRS, CDR2 YFSETQ. CDR3 bases: TGCGCCAGCAGCTTGGTCGCGACAGGGGGATCCAATTCACCCCTCCACTTT. It specifies CASSLVATGGSNSPLHF.

This clone was observed a single time. CDR3 coding DNA: TGTGCCAGCAGCCAGGGTAGACAGGGAAAGACTGAAGCTTTCTTT. Translation: CASSQGRQGKTEAFF. V usage is TRBV4-2 and J usage is TRBJ1-1, with 7 bases matching TRBD1. The germline V gene has CDR1 LGHNA and CDR2 YNFKEQ. After removal of 3 bases from V and 5 bases from J, the junction contained 9 bases not matched to a gene. CDR3 length: 15 amino acids.

This clone has only one observation. V usage is TRBV19 and J usage is TRBJ1-6; 9 bases line up with TRBD1. This CDR3 has 14 residues. The ends lost 6 bases at V and 10 bases at J; junction bases unmatched: 7. Per the germline V gene, CDR1 is LNHDA and CDR2 is SQIVND (reference sequence). CDR3 region: CASRRTGEESPLHF. In nucleotides, the CDR3 is TGTGCCAGTAGGCGGACAGGGGAGGAATCACCCCTCCACTTT.

This chain uses TRBV19 with TRBJ1-3; D unresolved. CDR1 LNHDA and CDR2 SQIVND come from the germline V gene (reference sequence). Trimming left V 6 bases short and J 5 bases short, with 14 bases between. CDR3 length: 14 residues. CDR3 sequence: CASSPETRRNTIYF. The CDR3 DNA follows: TGTGCCAGTAGCCCCGAGACAAGAAGAAACACCATATATTTT.

The chain carries TRBV5-1 and TRBJ2-7; 14 positions match TRBD2. V was pared by 0 bases and J by 7 bases, with 6 bases of the junction left unmatched. CDR3 length equals 16 residues. Looked up from germline, CDR1 is SGHRS and CDR2 is YFSETQ. As DNA, the CDR3 is TGCGCCAGCAGCTTGGCCGGGACTAGCGGGAGAGGTGAGCAGTACTTC. It is translated as CASSLAGTSGRGEQYF.

The chain uses TRBV3-1 (or the pseudogene TRBV3-2) and TRBJ1-2, with D possibly being TRBD1 (5 bases). The V gene's germline CDR1 is LGHDT and CDR2 YNNKEL (reference sequence). V lost 4 bases and J lost 5, with 14 bases in between. This CDR3 has 14 residues. CDR3 amino acids: CASSPRPGKYGYTF. In DNA form, the CDR3 reads TGTGCCAGCAGCCCACGCCCAGGGAAGTATGGCTACACCTTC.

The chain uses TRBV3-1 (or the pseudogene TRBV3-2) and TRBJ2-1, with TRBD2 matching 11 bases. The V and J ends lost 4 bases and 4 bases, in that order; junction bases with no gene match: 3. There are 15 residues in the CDR3. Germline CDR1 is LGHDT and CDR2 is YNNKEL (reference sequence). The CDR3 loop reads CASSPGTSGYNEQFF. CDR3 in DNA: TGTGCCAGCAGCCCCGGGACTAGCGGTTACAATGAGCAGTTCTTC.

The J gene is TRBJ2-1, the V gene TRBV5-1; tentative D call: TRBD1 (7 bases). The V end lost 1 base, the J end lost 7 bases, and 15 bases lay between the germline ends. Germline CDR1 is SGHRS and CDR2 is YFSETQ. The CDR3 contains 15 residues. CDR3 sequence: CASSLMAGGSNEQFF. In DNA, the CDR3 is TGCGCCAGCAGCTTGATGGCAGGGGGGAGTAATGAGCAGTTCTTC.

The chain has TRBV6-1 and TRBJ1-2; D is ambiguous. CDR1 is MNHNS, CDR2 SASEGT, per germline. Deletions cut 1 base from V and 1 base from J, with 10 bases between. The CDR3 runs to 15 residues. This CDR3 is CASSEEAAHNYGYTF. The CDR3 bases are TGTGCCAGCAGTGAAGAAGCCGCCCATAACTATGGCTACACCTTC.

The gene calls are TRBV28 and TRBJ2-3; tentative D call: TRBD2 (6 bases). The V and J ends lost 5 bases and 2 bases respectively, with 17 bases between them. This CDR3 is 16 amino acids long. The germline V gene has CDR1 MDHEN and CDR2 SYDVKM. DNA for the CDR3: TGTGCCAGCAGTCCCGCAGGGCGGGGCCTCACAGATACGCAGTATTTT. It yields the protein CASSPAGRGLTDTQYF.

This clone was picked up a small number of times. The rearrangement uses TRBV30 and TRBJ2-2, with 7 bases matching TRBD1. This CDR3 has 13 amino acids. Germline CDR1 is GTSNPN and CDR2 is SVGIG (reference sequence). After removal of 5 bases from V and 5 bases from J, the junction contained 5 bases not matched to a gene. CDR3 amino acids: CAWSTGSTGELFF. DNA for the CDR3: TGTGCCTGGTCGACAGGGAGTACCGGGGAGCTGTTTTTT.

In the case of this clone: Other DNA sequences in this sample translate to the same CDR3. The chain carries TRBV28 and TRBJ1-1; D is uncertain. The CDR3 is 14 residues long. Trimming shortened V by 3 bases and J by 0 bases, and 8 bases separated the two germline ends. The germline gives CDR1 MDHEN, CDR2 SYDVKM. The CDR3 nucleotides read TGTGCCAGCAGTTTTGGAGGATTGAACACTGAAGCTTTCTTT. Its translation is CASSFGGLNTEAFF.

V usage is TRBV7-3 and J usage is TRBJ1-1, with D possibly being TRBD1 (5 bases). V lost 1 base, J lost 6 bases, and 12 bases lay in between. The CDR3 is 14 amino acids. CDR1 and CDR2 from the germline V gene are SGHTA and FQGTGA. The CDR3 protein is CASSLKGRTSEAFF. The CDR3 region has the DNA TGTGCCAGCAGCTTAAAAGGGAGGACATCTGAAGCTTTCTTT.

J is TRBJ2-1 and V is TRBV20-1; D uncertain. The CDR3 length is 10 residues. V was trimmed by 5 bases and J by 10 bases, leaving 9 bases between them. CDR1 is DFQATT, CDR2 SNEGSKA, per germline (reference sequence). DNA for the CDR3: TGCAGTGCTCTAGAAGGCGAGCAGTTCTTC. Protein sequence: CSALEGEQFF.

In DNA form, the CDR3 reads TGTGCCACCAGCAGAGACCCCCTAGCGGGAGAGAATGAGCAGTTCTTC. Translation gives CATSRDPLAGENEQFF. The chain uses TRBV15 and TRBJ2-1, with 10 bases identical to TRBD2. The CDR3 sequence is 16 residues long. The V gene's germline CDR1 is LNHNV and CDR2 YYDKDF (reference sequence). The V and J ends lost 0 bases and 7 bases, in that order; junction bases with no gene match: 6.

J is TRBJ2-1 and V is TRBV7-6; no firm D call. Trimming took 0 bases from V and 0 from J, leaving 3 bases between them. CDR3 length: 14 amino acids. Germline V gives CDR1 SGHVS, CDR2 FNYEAQ. The CDR3 DNA follows: TGTGCCAGCAGCTTAGCGAGCTCCTACAATGAGCAGTTCTTC. It is translated as CASSLASSYNEQFF.

In regard to this clone: Other DNA sequences in this specimen translate into the identical CDR3. The chain links TRBV7-2 to TRBJ1-3; perhaps TRBD1 as D (5 bases). Trimming cost V 1 base and J 1 base, with 8 bases left between them. The CDR3 covers 15 residues. Germline CDR1 is SGHTA and CDR2 is FQGNSA. This chain's CDR3 is CASSLGRGSGNTIYF. The CDR3 DNA reads as TGTGCCAGCAGCTTAGGGAGGGGTTCTGGAAACACCATATATTTT.